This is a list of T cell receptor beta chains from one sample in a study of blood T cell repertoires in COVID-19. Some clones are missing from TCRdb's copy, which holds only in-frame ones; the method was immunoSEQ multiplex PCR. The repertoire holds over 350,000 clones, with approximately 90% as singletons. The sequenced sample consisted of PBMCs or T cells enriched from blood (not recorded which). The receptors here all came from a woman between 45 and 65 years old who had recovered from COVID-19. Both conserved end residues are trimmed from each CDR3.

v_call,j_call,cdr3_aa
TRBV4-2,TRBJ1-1,ASSSQGQGNTEAF
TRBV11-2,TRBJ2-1,ASSLLAGGDEQF
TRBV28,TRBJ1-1,ASSLFMRNTEAF
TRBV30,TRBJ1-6,AGKQGAVSPLH
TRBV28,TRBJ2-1,ASRTGTGTYNEQF
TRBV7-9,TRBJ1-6,ASSIEHRVSLH
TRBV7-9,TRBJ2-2,ASSFPQGQGNTGELF
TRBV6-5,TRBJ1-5,ASRPGQNSNQPQH
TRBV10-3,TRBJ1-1,ATAGNTEAF
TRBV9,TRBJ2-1,ASSVDRDNEQF
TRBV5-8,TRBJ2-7,ASSVHRDRAYEQY
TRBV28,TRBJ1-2,ASSWDRGLYGYT
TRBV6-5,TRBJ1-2,ASREGQTFYGYT
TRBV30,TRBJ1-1,AWSVAQGRTEAF
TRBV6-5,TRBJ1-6,ASSYDTEAPWVTLH
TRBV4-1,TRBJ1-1,ASSHPDQGPVNTEAF
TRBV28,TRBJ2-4,ASLNKDSNIQY
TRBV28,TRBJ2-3,ASSPATAGGDTQY
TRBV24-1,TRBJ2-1,ATSESSGTSYNEQF
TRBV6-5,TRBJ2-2,ASSLFSNTGELF
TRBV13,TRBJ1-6,ASSPGQGVSPLH
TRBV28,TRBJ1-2,ASSFPRGFRGYT
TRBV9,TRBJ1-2,ASSVGDRVSANYGYT
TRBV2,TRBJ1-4,ASTFGTGSEKLF
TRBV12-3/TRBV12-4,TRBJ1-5,ASSFSGDQPQH
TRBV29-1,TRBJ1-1,SVGQRMNTEAF